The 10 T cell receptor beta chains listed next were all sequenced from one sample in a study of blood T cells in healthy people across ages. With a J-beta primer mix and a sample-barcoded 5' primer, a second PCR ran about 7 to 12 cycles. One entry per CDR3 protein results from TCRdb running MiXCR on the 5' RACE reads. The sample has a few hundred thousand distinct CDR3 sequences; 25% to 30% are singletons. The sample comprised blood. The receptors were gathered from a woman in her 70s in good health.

DNA of the CDR3: TGTGCCAGCAGCTTAAGCCTAGCAGGGGCAATTAATGAGCAGTTCTTC. It encodes CASSLSLAGAINEQFF. The rearrangement joins TRBV7-9 to TRBJ2-1, with D maybe TRBD1 (6 bases). This CDR3 is 16 amino acids long. The germline CDR1 and CDR2 sequences are SEHNR and FQNEAQ (reference sequence). With 2 bases removed from V and 7 bases from J, the gap between germline ends came to 18 bases.

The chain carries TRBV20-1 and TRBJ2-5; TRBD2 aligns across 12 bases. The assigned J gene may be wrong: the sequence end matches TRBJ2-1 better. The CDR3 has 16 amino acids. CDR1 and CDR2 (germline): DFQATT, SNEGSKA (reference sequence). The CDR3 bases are TGCAGTGCTAGATTCCCCTCTAGCGGGGGGGGCAATGAGCAGTTCTTC. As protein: CSARFPSSGGGNEQFF.

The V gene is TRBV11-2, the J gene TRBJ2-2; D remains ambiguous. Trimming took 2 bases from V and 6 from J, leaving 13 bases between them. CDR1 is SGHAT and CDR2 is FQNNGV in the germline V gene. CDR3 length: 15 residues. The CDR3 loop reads CASSLPPPKSGELFF. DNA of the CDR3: TGTGCCAGCAGCTTACCCCCACCAAAATCCGGGGAGCTGTTTTTT.

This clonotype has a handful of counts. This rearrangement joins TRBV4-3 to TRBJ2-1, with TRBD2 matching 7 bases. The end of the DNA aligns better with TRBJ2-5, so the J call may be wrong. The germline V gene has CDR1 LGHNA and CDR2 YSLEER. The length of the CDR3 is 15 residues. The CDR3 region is CASSQHAGEWETQYF. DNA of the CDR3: TGCGCCAGCAGCCAACACGCGGGGGAATGGGAGACCCAGTACTTC.

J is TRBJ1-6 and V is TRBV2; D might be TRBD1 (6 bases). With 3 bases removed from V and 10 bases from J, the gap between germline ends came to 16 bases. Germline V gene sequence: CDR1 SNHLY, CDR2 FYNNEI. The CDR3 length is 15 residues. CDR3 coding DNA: TGTGCCAGCAGTGAGGGTCGGGGGCGCGGATCACCCCTCCACTTT. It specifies CASSEGRGRGSPLHF.

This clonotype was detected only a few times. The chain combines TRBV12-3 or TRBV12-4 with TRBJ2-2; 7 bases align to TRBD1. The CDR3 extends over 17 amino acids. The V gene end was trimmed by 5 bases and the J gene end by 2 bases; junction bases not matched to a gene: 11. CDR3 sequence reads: CASSPQGVVTNTGELFF. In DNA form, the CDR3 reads TGTGCCAGCAGTCCTCAGGGGGTGGTCACCAACACCGGGGAGCTGTTTTTT.

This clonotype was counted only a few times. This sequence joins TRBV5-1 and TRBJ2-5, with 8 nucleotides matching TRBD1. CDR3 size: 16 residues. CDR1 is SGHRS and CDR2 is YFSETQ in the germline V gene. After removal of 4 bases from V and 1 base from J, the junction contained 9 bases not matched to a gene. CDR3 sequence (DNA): TGCGCCAGCAGCCCGAGGACAGGGCCCTCCCAAGAGACCCAGTACTTC. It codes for CASSPRTGPSQETQYF.

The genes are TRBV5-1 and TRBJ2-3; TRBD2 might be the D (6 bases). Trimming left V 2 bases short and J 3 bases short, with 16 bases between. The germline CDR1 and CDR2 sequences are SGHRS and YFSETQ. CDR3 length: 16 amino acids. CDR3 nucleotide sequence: TGCGCCAGCAGCTTAGGGGCCGCGGGGAAGACAGATACGCAGTATTTT. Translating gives CASSLGAAGKTDTQYF.

The CDR3 loop is CASSQAARESGANVLTF. Here the CDR3 DNA reads TGTGCCAGCAGCCAAGCGGCCAGGGAGTCTGGGGCCAACGTCCTGACTTTC. The chain has TRBV3-1 and TRBJ2-6; D is perhaps TRBD1 or TRBD2 (5 bases each). V was pared by 1 base and J by 1 base, with 11 bases between. This CDR3 region has 17 residues. Germline V CDR1 and CDR2: LGHDT, YNNKEL (reference sequence).

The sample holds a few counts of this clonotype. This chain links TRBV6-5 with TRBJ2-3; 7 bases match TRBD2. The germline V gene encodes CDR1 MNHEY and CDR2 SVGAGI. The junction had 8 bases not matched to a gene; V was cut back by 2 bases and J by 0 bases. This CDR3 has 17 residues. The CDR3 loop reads CASSYKGLPRSTDTQYF. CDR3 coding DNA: TGTGCCAGCAGTTACAAGGGACTACCCCGTAGCACAGATACGCAGTATTTT.